This T cell receptor beta chain comes out of a study of blood T cell repertoires in COVID-19. Overall study: The samples span acute and convalescent COVID-19 from the United States, Italy and Spain. From T cells, B-cell-depleted T cells, or PBMCs came the material, which was cDNA or gDNA.

The ends were cut back, 5 bases at V and 8 bases at J, with 15 bases in the middle. This CDR3 is built from 13 residues. Germline CDR1 MDHEN, CDR2 SYDVKM. In the original analysis: Estimated nucleated cell counts came from reference gene primer amplification. Data came from immunoSEQ multiplex PCR; TCRdb stores just in-frame clones and leaves some out. V and J calls and clone size follow that table, whereas D and trimming were derived from the DNA. Here the sample spans roughly 200,000 clones, 65% to 90% being singletons. Which cohort a participant joined came from the clinical history participants gave.

Sequences were obtained from PBMCs or T cells enriched from blood (not recorded which). This chain joins TRBV28 and TRBJ1-2; D is possibly TRBD1 (5 bases). The sequence was obtained from a woman aged 40 to 50 with acute COVID-19. CDR3 DNA: TGTGCCAGCAGTCTCACTCAGGGATCCGGCTACACCTTC. Protein product: CASSLTQGSGYTF.